This TCR beta chain was identified during a study of cytomegalovirus exposure and HLA in healthy donors. At the level of the study: The early release's HLA-typed donors yielded 70 million to 85 million unique TCRs.

This clone was counted once. Its specificity is not known. Donors counted as nominally healthy when sampled, yet unrecorded immune exposures were likely. Vbeta (60) and Jbeta (13) primers were used in the PCR. Produced via immunoSEQ multiplex PCR; TCRdb's table is partial and in-frame only. The data hold some 180,000 clones, with roughly 79% observed a single time. Findings of the study overall: TCR sequences were mostly rare, though some public TCRs occurred in many donors.

Germline V CDR1 and CDR2: LGHNA, YNFKEQ. This CDR3 has 15 residues. Trimming took 3 bases from V and 6 from J, leaving 15 bases between them. The sequence was obtained from a male donor in good health and CMV-seronegative. The chain has TRBV4-2 and TRBJ2-1; a weak D match, TRBD2 (6 bases). The sample comprised PBMCs. CDR3 bases: TGTGCCAGCAGCCAGCGGGACTTATTGCGCAATGAGCAGTTCTTC. Protein sequence: CASSQRDLLRNEQFF.